These 21 T cell receptor beta chains originate from one sample sequenced in a study of identifying expanded T cells in peripheral blood. The data were produced by immunoSEQ multiplex PCR, yet TCRdb's version contains in-frame clones alone and is incomplete. The table shows some 77,000 clones, with 88% occurring only once. The material sequenced was blood. These receptors were taken from a person aged 18 to 70 in good health.

This chain connects TRBV15 to TRBJ1-1; D not resolved. Trimming pared 0 bases from V and 7 bases from J, leaving 12 bases between. Germline CDR1 reads LNHNV; CDR2 reads YYDKDF (reference sequence). The CDR3 is made up of 14 amino acids. The CDR3 loop is CATSRETRAIEAFF. In nucleotides, the CDR3 is TGTGCCACCAGCAGAGAGACGAGGGCTATTGAAGCTTTCTTT.

This clone is a singleton in its sample. V gene TRBV7-9 combines with J gene TRBJ2-1, with TRBD2 matching 13 bases. With V trimmed by 3 bases and J by 4 bases, 6 bases remained unmatched. This CDR3 is built from 17 residues. Germline lookup yields CDR1 SEHNR and CDR2 FQNEAQ (reference sequence). The CDR3 here is CASSFPRTSGGYNEQFF. CDR3 coding DNA: TGTGCCAGCAGCTTCCCACGGACTAGCGGGGGATACAATGAGCAGTTCTTC. Complete variable domain (other parts from reference TRBV7-9 and TRBJ2-1): DTGVSQNPRHKITKRGQNVTFRCDPISEHNRLYWYRQTLGQGPEFLTYFQNEAQLEKSRLLSDRFSAERPKGSFSTLEIQRTEQGDSAMYLCASSFPRTSGGYNEQFFGPGTRLTVL.

This rearrangement joins TRBV19 to TRBJ2-4; tentatively, D is TRBD1 (5 bases). There are 14 residues in the CDR3. CDR1 is LNHDA, CDR2 SQIVND, per germline (reference sequence). Trimming took 1 base from V and 8 from J, leaving 12 bases between them. The CDR3 DNA is TGTGCCAGTAGTATAGGGTCCCCCAGGGACATTCAGTACTTC. Translated: CASSIGSPRDIQYF.

This rearrangement joins TRBV5-6 to TRBJ1-4; D perhaps matches TRBD1 (6 bases). This CDR3 is built from 16 residues. Trimming cost V 0 bases and J 8 bases, with 17 bases left between them. Germline V gene data show CDR1 as SGHDT and CDR2 as YYEEEE. The CDR3 DNA reads as TGTGCCAGCAGCTTGGCGCTTGAACAGGGCGGGGAAAAACTGTTTTTT. Protein sequence: CASSLALEQGGEKLFF.

The chain links TRBV29-1 to TRBJ2-7, with D perhaps TRBD2 (5 bases). Germline CDR1 SQVTM, CDR2 ANQGSEA. V was trimmed by 3 bases and J by 0 bases, leaving 15 bases between them. The CDR3 consists of 15 residues. The CDR3 nucleotides read TGCAGCGTTGAGAAAGAGGTGGGGAGCTCCTACGAGCAGTACTTC. It yields the protein CSVEKEVGSSYEQYF.

This clone was picked up one time. The chain links TRBV5-6 to TRBJ2-1; 8 nucleotides line up with TRBD1. The CDR3 spans 17 residues. V lost 2 bases to trimming and J lost 9 bases; unmatched junction nucleotides: 16. Germline CDR1 reads SGHDT; CDR2 reads YYEEEE. CDR3 in amino acids: CASSLYDRGRARGEQFF. In DNA form, the CDR3 reads TGTGCCAGCAGCTTATATGACAGGGGCCGGGCAAGGGGTGAGCAGTTCTTC.

The CDR3 region has the DNA TGCGCCAGCAGCCAGCCCAGGTCTGGAGAGGGCTACACCTTC. Protein sequence: CASSQPRSGEGYTF. The chain has TRBV4-1 and TRBJ1-2; no reliable D call. Trimming took 3 bases from V and 8 from J, leaving 16 bases between them. Per germline, CDR1 MGHRA and CDR2 YSYEKL. The CDR3 length is 14 residues.

This clone was seen once. The V and J genes are TRBV6-4 and TRBJ2-1; 8 bases align to TRBD2. Germline V gene lookup returns CDR1 MRHNA and CDR2 SNTAGT. The trim removed 6 bases at V and 6 bases at J, leaving 10 bases unmatched. This CDR3 contains 15 residues. CDR3 region: CASSPIAGSGNEQFF. The CDR3 nucleotides are TGTGCCAGCAGCCCTATAGCGGGGTCTGGCAATGAGCAGTTCTTC.

The rearrangement joins TRBV6-1 to TRBJ1-5; D may be TRBD1 (5 bases). V dropped 3 bases and J dropped 1 base, with 10 bases sitting between them. Germline V CDR1 and CDR2: MNHNS, SASEGT. This CDR3 contains 15 residues. CDR3 sequence reads: CASSEWGESNQPQHF. The CDR3 DNA reads as TGTGCCAGCAGTGAGTGGGGGGAAAGCAATCAGCCCCAGCATTTT.

V is TRBV5-4 and J is TRBJ2-2; the match to TRBD1 covers 7 bases. The CDR3 is made up of 15 amino acids. V was clipped by 4 bases and J by 5 bases; unmatched bases: 8. CDR1 and CDR2 (germline): SGHNT, YYREEE (reference sequence). CDR3 DNA sequence: TGTGCCAGCAGCCTCGACAGGGAATTTACCGGGGAGCTGTTTTTT. Its translation: CASSLDREFTGELFF. The entire variable domain, with the rest obtained from reference TRBV5-4 and TRBJ2-2, is as follows: ETGVTQSPTHLIKTRGQQVTLRCSSQSGHNTVSWYQQALGQGPQFIFQYYREEENGRGNFPPRFSGLQFPNYSSELNVNALELDDSALYLCASSLDREFTGELFFGEGSRLTVL.

This sequence joins TRBV27 and TRBJ2-1; D might be TRBD1 or TRBD2, each matching 5 bases. Trimming took off 4 bases at V and 8 bases at J, with 12 bases between the two ends. This CDR3 has 13 residues. Germline V gene data show CDR1 as MNHEY and CDR2 as SMNVEV (reference sequence). The CDR3 protein is CASSSWVGDEQFF. CDR3 nucleotide sequence: TGTGCCAGCAGTTCTTGGGTGGGGGATGAGCAGTTCTTC.

This sequence joins TRBV10-3 and TRBJ1-6; maybe TRBD1 (5 bases). The CDR3 consists of 15 residues. The V end was cut by 3 bases, the J end by 9 bases, with 15 bases between. Germline lookup yields CDR1 ENHRY and CDR2 SYGVKD. CDR3 loop: CAISEGGRGGSPLHF. The CDR3, as DNA: TGTGCCATCAGTGAAGGTGGTCGGGGCGGTTCACCCCTCCACTTT.

This rearrangement joins TRBV7-2 to TRBJ2-5; unclear D gene. V gave up 5 bases and J gave up 0 bases, with 7 bases separating them. The germline CDR1 and CDR2 sequences are SGHTA and FQGNSA. The length of the CDR3 is 13 residues. The CDR3 is CASSARYQETQYF. In DNA, the CDR3 is TGTGCCAGCAGCGCCAGGTACCAAGAGACCCAGTACTTC.

The chain carries TRBV6-5 and TRBJ1-5; D is uncertain. CDR1 is MNHEY and CDR2 is SVGAGI in the germline V gene. This CDR3 is built from 13 residues. Trimming left V 5 bases short and J 6 bases short, with 11 bases between. The CDR3 spells CASSDNGRQPQHF. CDR3 coding DNA: TGTGCCAGCAGTGACAACGGACGTCAGCCCCAGCATTTT.

The chain links TRBV29-1 to TRBJ2-1, with 10 positions matching TRBD1. The CDR3 runs 14 residues. Germline loops: CDR1 SQVTM, CDR2 ANQGSEA. Trimming cost V 7 bases and J 3 bases; bases outside gene matches: 6. In nucleotides, the CDR3 is TGCAGCGGGAACCGGGACAGGGGCTACAATGAGCAGTTCTTC. This translates into CSGNRDRGYNEQFF.

The genes are TRBV21-1 and TRBJ1-2; the D segment call TRBD1 is taken from the table without a DNA check. TRBV21-1 is assigned pseudogene status. This CDR3 has 19 amino acids. The CDR3 region is CASSKFWGPYQNPRDGYTF. CDR3 DNA sequence: TGTGCCAGCAGCAAATTTTGGGGGCCTTACCAGAACCCCCGGGATGGCTACACCTTC.

The rearrangement links TRBV4-1 to TRBJ2-7, with no clear D. The CDR3 length is 17 residues. Germline values: CDR1 MGHRA, CDR2 YSYEKL. Trimming took off 0 bases at V and 2 bases at J, with 17 bases between the two ends. Written as DNA, the CDR3 is TGCGCCAGCAGCCAAGATTGGGGTACTTCCGTCCCCTACGAGCAGTACTTC. It specifies CASSQDWGTSVPYEQYF.

This clone was picked up one time. V is TRBV5-4 and J is TRBJ1-5; D is perhaps TRBD1 (6 bases). The CDR3 spans 14 residues. Looked up from germline, CDR1 is SGHNT and CDR2 is YYREEE (reference sequence). The V end lost 1 base, the J end lost 3 bases, and 8 bases lay between the germline ends. CDR3 region: CASSLQGSNQPQHF. DNA of the CDR3: TGTGCCAGCAGCTTGCAGGGGTCCAATCAGCCCCAGCATTTT.

This clone appeared once. The rearrangement links TRBV18 to TRBJ2-7; D not resolved. The germline CDR1 and CDR2 sequences are KGHSH and LQKENI. The V and J ends lost 3 bases and 0 bases respectively, with 9 bases between them. This CDR3 region has 14 residues. Here the CDR3 reads CASSPFDTSYEQYF. In DNA, the CDR3 is TGTGCCAGCTCACCGTTCGACACCTCCTACGAGCAGTACTTC.

This clone was picked up a small number of times. The rearrangement links TRBV28 to TRBJ1-5; 7 positions agree with TRBD1. The CDR3 has 15 amino acids. J was trimmed by 5 bases and V by 3 bases; bases with no gene match: 7. Germline V gives CDR1 MDHEN, CDR2 SYDVKM. The CDR3 sequence: CASSFEGARDQPQHF. CDR3 coding DNA: TGTGCCAGCAGTTTCGAGGGGGCGAGAGATCAGCCCCAGCATTTT.

The rearrangement joins TRBV29-1 to TRBJ2-3, with D possibly matching TRBD2 (5 bases). The CDR3 is 17 residues long. Germline V lookup: CDR1 SQVTM, CDR2 ANQGSEA. Trimming shortened V by 6 bases and J by 1 base, and 23 bases separated the two germline ends. The DNA for the CDR3 is TGCAGCGTCGCCATTAACGGACTTGCCGGAGGCACAGATACGCAGTATTTT. Encoded protein: CSVAINGLAGGTDTQYF.